The rows below give T cell receptor beta chains drawn from one sample of a study of PD-L1 blockade in urothelial cancer. The repertoire was sequenced with immunoSEQ multiplex PCR; TCRdb's copy has only in-frame clones and lacks some. The sample has roughly 63,000 clones, roughly 79% seen once. Sample: PBMCs, taken around atezolizumab (anti-PD-L1) treatment. The receptor source for this set is a man between 65 and 85 years old with urothelial cancer. Both conserved end residues are part of each CDR3. D genes are given only for firm matches. Clone sizes are given selectively: once, few, many, or a class where the clone is expanded.

V,size,D,J,CDR3,DNA
TRBV28,.,.,TRBJ2-1,CASRSLSNEQFF,TGTGCCAGCAGGTCCCTTTCCAATGAGCAGTTCTTC
TRBV7-2,.,.,TRBJ1-5,CASSSSTGNQPQHF,TGTGCCAGCAGCTCCTCAACAGGGAATCAGCCCCAGCATTTT
TRBV19,few,.,TRBJ2-3,CASSQDRTFGDTQYF,TGTGCCAGTAGCCAAGACAGGACCTTCGGAGATACGCAGTATTTT
TRBV2,.,.,TRBJ2-3,CASTEGEHYTDTQYF,TGTGCCAGCACCGAGGGGGAACACTACACAGATACGCAGTATTTT
TRBV28,few,.,TRBJ2-7,CASSQQGLEQYF,TGTGCCAGCAGTCAACAGGGTCTCGAGCAGTACTTC
TRBV6-1,.,TRBD1,TRBJ1-3,CASSARDRSGNTIYF,TGTGCCAGCAGTGCCCGGGACAGATCTGGAAACACCATATATTTT
TRBV7-2,.,.,TRBJ2-1,CASSLGESNEQFF,TGTGCCAGCAGCTTAGGGGAGTCGAATGAGCAGTTCTTC
TRBV6-6,.,.,TRBJ2-5,CASSYPDLGVETQYF,TGTGCCAGCAGTTACCCGGATCTAGGGGTGGAGACCCAGTACTTC
TRBV18,.,TRBD2,TRBJ2-5,CASSPELAEETQYF,TGTGCCAGCTCACCGGAACTAGCGGAAGAGACCCAGTACTTC
TRBV5-5,.,TRBD2,TRBJ2-3,CASSYGLAGDFDTQYF,TGTGCCAGCAGCTATGGACTAGCGGGAGATTTCGATACGCAGTATTTT
TRBV7-9,.,.,TRBJ2-1,CASSLAGQFDEQFF,TGTGCCAGCAGCTTAGCGGGGCAGTTCGATGAGCAGTTCTTC
TRBV6-1,.,TRBD2,TRBJ2-5,CASSGTSGQETQYF,TGTGCCAGCAGCGGGACTAGCGGCCAAGAGACCCAGTACTTC
TRBV18,.,.,TRBJ2-7,CASSPKTGTTYEQYF,TGTGCCAGCTCACCAAAGACAGGTACTACCTACGAGCAGTACTTC
TRBV7-8,.,.,TRBJ2-3,CASSSNRFSTDTQYF,TGTGCCAGCAGCTCCAACCGGTTTAGCACAGATACGCAGTATTTT
TRBV9,.,.,TRBJ2-1,CASSVASYNEQFF,TGTGCCAGCAGCGTAGCGTCCTACAATGAGCAGTTCTTC
TRBV5-1,.,.,TRBJ1-1,CASSSPGGPNLNTEAFF,TGCGCCAGCAGTTCCCCGGGGGGTCCCAATTTGAACACTGAAGCTTTCTTT
TRBV6-5,.,TRBD2,TRBJ2-7,CASSYSLAGLFYEQYF,TGTGCCAGCAGTTACTCACTAGCGGGACTTTTCTACGAGCAGTACTTC
TRBV18,.,.,TRBJ2-6,CASSLSPGPASGANVLTF,TGTGCCAGCTCACTGTCCCCCGGTCCCGCCTCTGGGGCCAACGTCCTGACTTTC
TRBV30,.,.,TRBJ2-5,CAWSVGDSQETQYF,TGTGCCTGGAGTGTAGGCGACAGCCAAGAGACCCAGTACTTC
TRBV19,few,.,TRBJ2-1,CASSTPPTYNEQFF,TGTGCCAGTAGTACCCCCCCTACTTACAATGAGCAGTTCTTC
TRBV4-1,.,TRBD2,TRBJ2-7,CASSRTTSGLYEQYF,TGCGCCAGCAGCCGAACGACTAGCGGGCTTTACGAGCAGTACTTC
TRBV5-4,.,.,TRBJ2-3,CASSLSSYLADTQYF,TGTGCCAGCAGCTTGTCTAGTTATCTTGCAGATACGCAGTATTTT
TRBV19,.,.,TRBJ2-7,CASSLTGPRSYEQYF,TGTGCCAGTAGCCTCACAGGGCCCCGTTCCTACGAGCAGTACTTC
TRBV28,once,TRBD1,TRBJ1-2,CASSSYPGQVVYGYTF,TGTGCCAGCAGTTCCTACCCGGGACAGGTGGTCTATGGCTACACCTTC
TRBV5-6,.,TRBD1,TRBJ1-5,CASSVTGGQPQHF,TGTGCCAGCAGCGTGACAGGGGGTCAGCCCCAGCATTTT
TRBV7-6,.,.,TRBJ1-2,CASSLAPPVQGFSGYTF,TGTGCCAGCAGCTTAGCACCACCAGTGCAGGGGTTCTCTGGCTACACCTTC
TRBV19,.,.,TRBJ2-2,CASRQANTGELFF,TGTGCCAGCCGACAGGCGAACACCGGGGAGCTGTTTTTT
TRBV28,.,TRBD1,TRBJ1-2,CASSPGQAPANYGYTF,TGTGCCAGCAGCCCTGGACAGGCCCCAGCTAACTATGGCTACACCTTC
TRBV4-1,.,TRBD1,TRBJ1-6,CASSQADRGAYNSPLHF,TGCGCCAGCAGCCAAGCGGACAGGGGTGCCTATAATTCACCCCTCCACTTT
TRBV10-1,.,.,TRBJ2-7,CASSSGTLLYEQYF,TGCGCCAGCAGCTCCGGGACTCTACTTTACGAGCAGTACTTC
TRBV5-1,.,.,TRBJ2-7,CASSDDGYEQYF,TGCGCCAGCAGTGACGACGGGTACGAGCAGTACTTC
TRBV5-1,.,TRBD2,TRBJ2-1,CASSVPSGVFSYNEQFF,TGCGCCAGCAGCGTCCCTAGCGGGGTGTTCTCCTACAATGAGCAGTTCTTC
TRBV9,.,TRBD2,TRBJ2-2,CASSVELSGSTGELFF,TGTGCCAGCAGCGTAGAGCTTAGCGGGAGCACCGGGGAGCTGTTTTTT
TRBV6-1,.,.,TRBJ2-1,CASSEVRTLYNEQFF,TGTGCCAGCAGTGAAGTGCGGACTCTTTACAATGAGCAGTTCTTC
TRBV5-1,.,.,TRBJ2-1,CASSPRRGQTSGEQFF,TGCGCCAGCAGCCCCCGGCGCGGACAAACCTCCGGTGAGCAGTTCTTC
TRBV28,few,TRBD1,TRBJ1-4,CASSLGTGGLANEKLFF,TGTGCCAGCAGCCTCGGGACAGGGGGCCTAGCTAATGAAAAACTGTTTTTT
TRBV18,.,TRBD2,TRBJ2-5,CASSLGLAGEETQYF,TGTGCCAGCTCCCTAGGACTAGCGGGAGAAGAGACCCAGTACTTC
TRBV6-5,.,TRBD1,TRBJ1-6,CASRTGKGSPLHF,TGTGCCAGCAGGACAGGGAAAGGGTCACCCCTCCACTTT
TRBV9,.,TRBD1,TRBJ1-2,CASSSRGQGLYGYTF,TGTGCCAGCAGCTCCCGTGGACAGGGGCTCTATGGCTACACCTTC
TRBV11-2,.,.,TRBJ1-1,CASSLGGHQNTEAFF,TGTGCCAGCAGCTTAGGAGGGCACCAGAACACTGAAGCTTTCTTT
TRBV18,few,.,TRBJ2-3,CASSRGSSTDTQYF,TGTGCCAGCTCACGCGGATCTAGCACAGATACGCAGTATTTT
TRBV27,.,.,TRBJ2-3,CASSFGLGQGTQYF,TGTGCCAGCAGTTTTGGCCTCGGGCAGGGTACGCAGTATTTT
TRBV5-1,.,TRBD2,TRBJ2-5,CASSLGLAGRADVETQYF,TGCGCCAGCAGCTTGGGACTAGCGGGACGGGCAGATGTGGAGACCCAGTACTTC
TRBV27,few,TRBD1,TRBJ1-2,CASSLGTGRYGYTF,TGTGCCAGCAGCCTGGGGACAGGACGGTATGGCTACACCTTC
TRBV29-1,.,.,TRBJ2-7,CSAADSHYEQYF,TGCAGCGCGGCCGACAGTCACTACGAGCAGTACTTC
TRBV10-3,.,.,TRBJ2-1,CAISGASSNEQFF,TGTGCCATCAGTGGGGCTAGCAGCAATGAGCAGTTCTTC
TRBV29-1,.,TRBD1,TRBJ2-7,CSVSRGRSEQYF,TGCAGCGTTTCCAGGGGGCGCAGCGAGCAGTACTTC
TRBV2,few,TRBD2,TRBJ2-1,CASSAESSGYNEQFF,TGTGCCAGCAGTGCTGAGTCTAGCGGCTACAATGAGCAGTTCTTC
TRBV5-4,few,TRBD2,TRBJ2-5,CASSPRGGGQETQYF,TGTGCCAGCAGTCCCCGGGGGGGTGGCCAAGAGACCCAGTACTTC
TRBV4-1,.,TRBD2,TRBJ2-1,CASSRLAGGGNEQFF,TGCGCCAGCAGTCGACTAGCGGGAGGGGGCAATGAGCAGTTCTTC
TRBV10-2,.,.,TRBJ2-1,CASIGGGITYNEQFF,TGCGCCAGCATCGGAGGCGGGATAACCTACAATGAGCAGTTCTTC
TRBV5-6,.,.,TRBJ1-2,CASSLSPSNFYGYTF,TGTGCCAGCAGCTTGAGCCCCTCCAACTTCTATGGCTACACCTTC
TRBV7-3,once,.,TRBJ1-3,CASSLRVRQGKPGNTIYF,TGTGCCAGCAGCTTAAGGGTTAGGCAGGGGAAGCCTGGAAACACCATATATTTT
TRBV18,.,TRBD2,TRBJ2-5,CASSPLPGLAGETQYF,TGTGCCAGCTCACCACTGCCTGGGTTAGCGGGAGAGACCCAGTACTTC
TRBV5-6,.,.,TRBJ1-3,CASSRDIGNTIYF,TGTGCCAGCAGCCGGGACATCGGAAACACCATATATTTT
TRBV7-9,.,.,TRBJ2-1,CASSPRGNSYNEQFF,TGTGCCAGCAGCCCTCGGGGAAACTCCTACAATGAGCAGTTCTTC
TRBV11-2,.,.,TRBJ2-1,CASSLRTDYNEQFF,TGTGCCAGCAGCCTTAGGACTGATTACAATGAGCAGTTCTTC
TRBV12-2,.,.,TRBJ2-7,CASRLVGSAYSYEQYF,TGTGCAAGTCGCTTAGTTGGTAGCGCCTACTCCTACGAGCAGTACTTC